This TCR beta chain was captured by sequencing in a study of neurological immune-mediated disorders. At least ten counts were recorded for this clonotype. Germline assignment: CDR1 DFQATT and CDR2 SNEGSKA (reference sequence). V shed 2 bases, J shed 3 bases, and the junction held 1 base outside the gene matches. The CDR3 covers 13 residues. Each CDR3 protein gets one entry after TCRdb re-called the 5' RACE reads with MiXCR. Of around 94,000 distinct CDR3 sequences listed, roughly 3.5% are singletons. V usage is TRBV20-1 and J usage is TRBJ2-3; 8 bases line up with TRBD2. Sample: PBMCs. The clonotype comes from a woman between 18 and 29 years old with multiple sclerosis. CDR3 sequence (DNA): TGCAGTGCTAGATCGGGGGGGACAGATACGCAGTATTTT. It yields the protein CSARSGGTDTQYF.